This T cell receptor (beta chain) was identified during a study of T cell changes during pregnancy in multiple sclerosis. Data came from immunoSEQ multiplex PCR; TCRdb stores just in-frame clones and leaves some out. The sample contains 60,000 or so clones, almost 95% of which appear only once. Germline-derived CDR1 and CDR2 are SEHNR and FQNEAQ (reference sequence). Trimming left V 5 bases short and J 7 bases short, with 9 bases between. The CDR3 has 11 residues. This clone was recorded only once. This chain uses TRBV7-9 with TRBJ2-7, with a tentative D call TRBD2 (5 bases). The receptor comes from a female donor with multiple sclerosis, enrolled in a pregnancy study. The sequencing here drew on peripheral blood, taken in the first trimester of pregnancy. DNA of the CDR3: TGTGCCAGCAGCCTCTCGGGGGAGCAGTACTTC. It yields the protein CASSLSGEQYF.